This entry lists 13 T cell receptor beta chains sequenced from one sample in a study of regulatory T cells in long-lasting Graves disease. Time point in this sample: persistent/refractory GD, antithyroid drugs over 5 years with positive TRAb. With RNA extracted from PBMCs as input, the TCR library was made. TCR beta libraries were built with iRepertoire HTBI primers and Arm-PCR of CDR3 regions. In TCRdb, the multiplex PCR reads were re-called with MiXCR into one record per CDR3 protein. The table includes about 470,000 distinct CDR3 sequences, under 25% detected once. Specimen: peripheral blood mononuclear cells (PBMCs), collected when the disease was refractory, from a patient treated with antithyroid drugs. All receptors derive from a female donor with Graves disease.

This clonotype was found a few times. The DNA for the CDR3 is TGCGCCAGCAGCTTGGAACTCCAAGGACATTCCAGCTCCTACGAGCAGTACTTC. This translates into CASSLELQGHSSSYEQYF. The chain has TRBV5-1 and TRBJ2-7, with D perhaps TRBD1 (5 bases). Trimming cost V 0 bases and J 0 bases, with 19 bases left between them. From germline, CDR1 is SGHRS and CDR2 YFSETQ. This CDR3 has 18 amino acids.

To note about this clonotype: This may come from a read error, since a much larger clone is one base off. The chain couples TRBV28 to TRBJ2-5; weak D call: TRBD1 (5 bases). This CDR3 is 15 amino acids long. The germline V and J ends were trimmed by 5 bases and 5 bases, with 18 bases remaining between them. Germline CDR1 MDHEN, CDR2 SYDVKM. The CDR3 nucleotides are TGTGCCAGCAGTCCCCCGACAGCCTTGGGGGAGACCCAGTACTTC. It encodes CASSPPTALGETQYF.

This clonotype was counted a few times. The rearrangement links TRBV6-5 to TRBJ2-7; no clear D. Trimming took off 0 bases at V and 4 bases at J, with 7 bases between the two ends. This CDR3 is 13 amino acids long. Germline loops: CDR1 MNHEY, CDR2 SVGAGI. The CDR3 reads CASSYSQPYEQYF. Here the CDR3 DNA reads TGTGCCAGCAGTTACTCCCAACCTTACGAGCAGTACTTC.

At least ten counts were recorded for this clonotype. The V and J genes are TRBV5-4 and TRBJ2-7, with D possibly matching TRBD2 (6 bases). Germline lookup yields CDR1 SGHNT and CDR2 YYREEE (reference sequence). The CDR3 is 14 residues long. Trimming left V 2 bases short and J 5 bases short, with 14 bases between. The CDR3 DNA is TGTGCCAGCAGCTTAGGAGGGGCTCTGGACGAGCAGTACTTC. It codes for CASSLGGALDEQYF.

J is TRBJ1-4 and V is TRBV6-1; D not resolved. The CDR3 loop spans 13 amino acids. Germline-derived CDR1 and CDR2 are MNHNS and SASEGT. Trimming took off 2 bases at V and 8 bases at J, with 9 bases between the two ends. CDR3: CASSEYGPEKLFF. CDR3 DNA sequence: TGTGCCAGCAGTGAATACGGTCCCGAAAAACTGTTTTTT.

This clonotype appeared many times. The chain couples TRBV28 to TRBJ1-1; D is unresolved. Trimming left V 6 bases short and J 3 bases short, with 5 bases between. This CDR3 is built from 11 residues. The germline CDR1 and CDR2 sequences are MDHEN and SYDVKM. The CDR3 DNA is TGTGCCAGCAGCTGGTACACTGAAGCTTTCTTT. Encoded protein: CASSWYTEAFF.

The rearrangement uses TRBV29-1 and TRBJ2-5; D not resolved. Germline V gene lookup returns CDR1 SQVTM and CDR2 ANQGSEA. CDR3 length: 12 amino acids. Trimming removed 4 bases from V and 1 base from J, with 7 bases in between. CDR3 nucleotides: TGCAGCGTTGGGGTCGGCCAAGAGACCCAGTACTTC. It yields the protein CSVGVGQETQYF.

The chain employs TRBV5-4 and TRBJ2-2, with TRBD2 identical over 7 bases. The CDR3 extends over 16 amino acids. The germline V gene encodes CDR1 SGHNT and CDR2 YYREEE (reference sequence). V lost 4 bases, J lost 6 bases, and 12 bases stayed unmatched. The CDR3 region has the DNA TGTGCCAGCAGCCCCGCCCGGGACCGGGGGGCCGGGGAGCTGTTTTTT. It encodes CASSPARDRGAGELFF. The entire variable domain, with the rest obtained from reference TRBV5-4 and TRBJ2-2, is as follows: ETGVTQSPTHLIKTRGQQVTLRCSSQSGHNTVSWYQQALGQGPQFIFQYYREEENGRGNFPPRFSGLQFPNYSSELNVNALELDDSALYLCASSPARDRGAGELFFGEGSRLTVL.

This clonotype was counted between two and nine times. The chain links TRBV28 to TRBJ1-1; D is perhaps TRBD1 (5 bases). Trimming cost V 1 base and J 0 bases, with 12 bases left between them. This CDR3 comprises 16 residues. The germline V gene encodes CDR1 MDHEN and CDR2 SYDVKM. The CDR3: CASSLLPQGMNTEAFF. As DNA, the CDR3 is TGTGCCAGCAGTTTATTACCGCAGGGAATGAACACTGAAGCTTTCTTT.

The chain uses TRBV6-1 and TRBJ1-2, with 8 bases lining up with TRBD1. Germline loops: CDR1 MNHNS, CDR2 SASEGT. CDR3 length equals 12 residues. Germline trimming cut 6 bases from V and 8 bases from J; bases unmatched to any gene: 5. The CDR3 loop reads CASRRTGTGYTF. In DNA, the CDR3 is TGTGCCAGCAGGCGGACAGGGACCGGCTACACCTTC.

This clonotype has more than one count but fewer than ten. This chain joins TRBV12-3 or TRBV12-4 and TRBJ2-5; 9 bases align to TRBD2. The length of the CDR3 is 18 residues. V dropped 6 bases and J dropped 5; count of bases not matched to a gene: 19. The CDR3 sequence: CASSPGTQTSGWVETQYF. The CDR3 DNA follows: TGTGCCAGCAGCCCCGGGACCCAGACTAGCGGTTGGGTGGAGACCCAGTACTTC.

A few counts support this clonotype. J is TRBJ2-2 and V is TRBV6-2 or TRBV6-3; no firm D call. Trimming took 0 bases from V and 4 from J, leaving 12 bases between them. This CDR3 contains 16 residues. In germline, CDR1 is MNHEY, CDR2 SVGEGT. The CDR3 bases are TGTGCCAGCAGTTACTCGCAACAGTCGATCACCGGGGAGCTGTTTTTT. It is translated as CASSYSQQSITGELFF.

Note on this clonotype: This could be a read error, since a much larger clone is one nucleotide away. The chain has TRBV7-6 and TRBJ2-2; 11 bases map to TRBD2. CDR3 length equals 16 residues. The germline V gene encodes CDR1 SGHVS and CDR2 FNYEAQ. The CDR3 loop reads CANSSTSGKRTGELFF. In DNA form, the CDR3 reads TGTGCCAACAGCTCGACTAGCGGGAAAAGAACCGGGGAGCTGTTTTTT.